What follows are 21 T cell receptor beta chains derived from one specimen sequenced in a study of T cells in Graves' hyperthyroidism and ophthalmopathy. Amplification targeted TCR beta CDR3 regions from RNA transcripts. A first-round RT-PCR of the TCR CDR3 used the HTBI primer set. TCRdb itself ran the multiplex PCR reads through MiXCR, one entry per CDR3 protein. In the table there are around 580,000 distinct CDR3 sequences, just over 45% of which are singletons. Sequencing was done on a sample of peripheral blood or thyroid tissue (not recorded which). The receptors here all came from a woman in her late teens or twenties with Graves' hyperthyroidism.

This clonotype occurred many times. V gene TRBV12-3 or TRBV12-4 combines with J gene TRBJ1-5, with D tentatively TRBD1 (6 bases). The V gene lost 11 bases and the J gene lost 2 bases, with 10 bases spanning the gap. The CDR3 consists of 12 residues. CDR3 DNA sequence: TGTGCCTGGGGGGCGGGCAATCAGCCCCAGCATTTT. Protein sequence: CAWGAGNQPQHF.

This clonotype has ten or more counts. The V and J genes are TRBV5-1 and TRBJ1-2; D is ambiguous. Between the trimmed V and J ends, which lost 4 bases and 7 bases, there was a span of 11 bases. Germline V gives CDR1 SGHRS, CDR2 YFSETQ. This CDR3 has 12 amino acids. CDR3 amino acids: CASSIGLLGYTF. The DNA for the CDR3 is TGCGCCAGCAGCATCGGACTTCTTGGCTACACCTTC.

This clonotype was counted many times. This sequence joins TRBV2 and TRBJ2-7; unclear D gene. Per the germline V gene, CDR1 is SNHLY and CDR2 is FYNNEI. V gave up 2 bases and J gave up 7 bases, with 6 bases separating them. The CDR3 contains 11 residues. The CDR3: CASSEFREQYF. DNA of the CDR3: TGTGCCAGCAGTGAATTCCGGGAGCAGTACTTC.

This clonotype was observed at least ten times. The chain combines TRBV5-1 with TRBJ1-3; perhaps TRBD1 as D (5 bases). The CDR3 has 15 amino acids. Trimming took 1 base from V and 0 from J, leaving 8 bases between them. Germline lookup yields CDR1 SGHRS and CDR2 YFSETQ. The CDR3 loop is CASSLSGGSGNTIYF. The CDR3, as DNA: TGCGCCAGCAGCTTGTCCGGGGGCTCTGGAAACACCATATATTTT.

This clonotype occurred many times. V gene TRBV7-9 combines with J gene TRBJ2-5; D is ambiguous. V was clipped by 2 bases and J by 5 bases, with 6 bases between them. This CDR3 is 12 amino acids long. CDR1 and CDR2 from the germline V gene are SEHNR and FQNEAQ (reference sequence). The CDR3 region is CASSLILETQYF. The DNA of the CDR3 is TGTGCCAGCAGCTTAATTCTGGAGACCCAGTACTTC. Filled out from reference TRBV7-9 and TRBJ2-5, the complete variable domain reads DTGVSQNPRHKITKRGQNVTFRCDPISEHNRLYWYRQTLGQGPEFLTYFQNEAQLEKSRLLSDRFSAERPKGSFSTLEIQRTEQGDSAMYLCASSLILETQYFGPGTRLLVL.

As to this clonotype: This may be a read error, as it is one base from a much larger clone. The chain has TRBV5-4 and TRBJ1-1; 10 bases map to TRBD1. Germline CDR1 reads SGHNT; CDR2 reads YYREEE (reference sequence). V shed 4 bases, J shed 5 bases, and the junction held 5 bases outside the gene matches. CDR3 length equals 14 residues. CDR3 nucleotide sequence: TGTGCCAGCAGCCTGACAGGGGGCGTGACTGAAGCTTTCTTT. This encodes CASSLTGGVTEAFF. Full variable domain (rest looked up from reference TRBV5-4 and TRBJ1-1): ETGVTQSPTHLIKTRGQQVTLRCSSQSGHNTVSWYQQALGQGPQFIFQYYREEENGRGNFPPRFSGLQFPNYSSELNVNALELDDSALYLCASSLTGGVTEAFFGQGTRLTVV.

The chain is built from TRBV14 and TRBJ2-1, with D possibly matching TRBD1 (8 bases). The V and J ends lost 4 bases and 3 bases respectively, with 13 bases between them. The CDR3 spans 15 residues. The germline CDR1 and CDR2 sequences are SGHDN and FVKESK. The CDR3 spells CASSRSGTGYNEQFF. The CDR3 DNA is TGTGCCAGCAGCCGCAGCGGGACAGGCTACAATGAGCAGTTCTTC. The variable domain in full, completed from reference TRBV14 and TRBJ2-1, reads EAGVTQFPSHSVIEKGQTVTLRCDPISGHDNLYWYRRVMGKEIKFLLHFVKESKQDESGMPNNRFLAERTGGTYSTLKVQPAELEDSGVYFCASSRSGTGYNEQFFGPGTRLTVL.

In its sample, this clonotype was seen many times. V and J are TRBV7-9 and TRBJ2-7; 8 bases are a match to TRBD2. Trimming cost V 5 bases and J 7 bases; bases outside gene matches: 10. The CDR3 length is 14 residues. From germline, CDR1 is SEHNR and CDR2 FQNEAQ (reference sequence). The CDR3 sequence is CASSLLTSEGEQYF. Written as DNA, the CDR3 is TGTGCCAGCAGCCTCCTGACTAGCGAGGGGGAGCAGTACTTC.

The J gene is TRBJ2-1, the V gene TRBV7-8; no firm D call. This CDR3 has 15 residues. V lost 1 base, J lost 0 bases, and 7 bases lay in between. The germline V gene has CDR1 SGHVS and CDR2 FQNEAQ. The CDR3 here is CASSLEWSSYNEQFF. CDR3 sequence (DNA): TGTGCCAGCAGCTTAGAGTGGAGCTCCTACAATGAGCAGTTCTTC.

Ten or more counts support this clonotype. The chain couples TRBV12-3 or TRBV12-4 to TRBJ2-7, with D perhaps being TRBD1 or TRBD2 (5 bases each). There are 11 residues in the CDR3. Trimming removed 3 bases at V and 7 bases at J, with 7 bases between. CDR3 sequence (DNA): TGTGCCAGCAGTTTGAGGGGAGAGCAGTACTTC. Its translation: CASSLRGEQYF.

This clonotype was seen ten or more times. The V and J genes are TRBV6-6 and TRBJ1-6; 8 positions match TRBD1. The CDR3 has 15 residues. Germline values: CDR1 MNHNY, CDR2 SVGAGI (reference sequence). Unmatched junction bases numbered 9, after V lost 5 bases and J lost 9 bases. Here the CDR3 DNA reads TGTGCCAGCAGTCATAGACAGGGGAAGATTTCACCCCTCCACTTT. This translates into CASSHRQGKISPLHF.

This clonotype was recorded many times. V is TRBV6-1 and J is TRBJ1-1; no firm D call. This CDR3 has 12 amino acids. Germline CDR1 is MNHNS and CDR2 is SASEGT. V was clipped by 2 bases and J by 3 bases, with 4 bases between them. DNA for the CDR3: TGTGCCAGCAGTGAATGGGACACTGAAGCTTTCTTT. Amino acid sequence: CASSEWDTEAFF.

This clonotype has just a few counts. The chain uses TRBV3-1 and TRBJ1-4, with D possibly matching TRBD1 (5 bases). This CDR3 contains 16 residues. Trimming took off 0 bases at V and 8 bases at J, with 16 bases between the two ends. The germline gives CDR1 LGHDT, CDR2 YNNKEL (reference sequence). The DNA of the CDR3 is TGTGCCAGCAGCCAAGAAGTGGCGGGGCTCGGCGAAAAACTGTTTTTT. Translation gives CASSQEVAGLGEKLFF.

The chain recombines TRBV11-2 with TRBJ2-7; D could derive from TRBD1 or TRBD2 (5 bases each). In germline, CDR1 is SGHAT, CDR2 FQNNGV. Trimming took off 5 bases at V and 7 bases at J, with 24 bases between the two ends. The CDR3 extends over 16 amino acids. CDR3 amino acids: CASSAHLTGPRGEQYF. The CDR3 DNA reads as TGTGCCAGCAGCGCCCACCTGACGGGACCGAGAGGAGAGCAGTACTTC.

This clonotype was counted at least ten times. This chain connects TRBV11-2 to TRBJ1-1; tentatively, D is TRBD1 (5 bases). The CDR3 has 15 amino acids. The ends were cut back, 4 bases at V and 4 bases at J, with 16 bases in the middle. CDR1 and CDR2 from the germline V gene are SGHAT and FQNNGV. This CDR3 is CASSSDPGGSTEAFF. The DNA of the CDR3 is TGTGCCAGCAGCTCGGACCCTGGGGGGAGCACTGAAGCTTTCTTT.

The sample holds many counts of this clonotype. The CDR3 DNA reads as TGTGCCAGCAGTGAAGGGACAGGGCTTTCCTACGAGCAGTACTTC. Translation: CASSEGTGLSYEQYF. The V call is TRBV2, the J call TRBJ2-7; 8 bases fit TRBD1. Trimming cost V 1 base and J 1 base; bases outside gene matches: 3. The CDR3 length is 15 residues. The germline CDR1 and CDR2 sequences are SNHLY and FYNNEI.

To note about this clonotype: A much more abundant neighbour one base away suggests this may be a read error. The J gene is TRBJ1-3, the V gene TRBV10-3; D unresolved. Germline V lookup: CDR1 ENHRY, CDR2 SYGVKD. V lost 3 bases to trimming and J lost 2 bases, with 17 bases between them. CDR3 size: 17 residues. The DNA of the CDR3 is TGTGCCATCAGTGACCCAAAGACGGAGAGCCCTGGAAACACCATATATTTT. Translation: CAISDPKTESPGNTIYF.

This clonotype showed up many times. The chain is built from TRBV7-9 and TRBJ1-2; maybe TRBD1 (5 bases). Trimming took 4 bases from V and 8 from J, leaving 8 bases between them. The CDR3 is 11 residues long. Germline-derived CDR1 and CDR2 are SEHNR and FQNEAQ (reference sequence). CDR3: CASSSRVGYTF. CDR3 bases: TGTGCCAGCAGCTCCAGGGTAGGCTACACCTTC.

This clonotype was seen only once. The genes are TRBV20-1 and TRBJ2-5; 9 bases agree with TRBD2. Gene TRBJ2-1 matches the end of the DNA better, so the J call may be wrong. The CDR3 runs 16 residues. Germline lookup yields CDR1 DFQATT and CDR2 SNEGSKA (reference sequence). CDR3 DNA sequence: TGCAGTGCTAGAGACGGACTAGCGAGACTCTACAATGAGCAGTTCTTC. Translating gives CSARDGLARLYNEQFF.

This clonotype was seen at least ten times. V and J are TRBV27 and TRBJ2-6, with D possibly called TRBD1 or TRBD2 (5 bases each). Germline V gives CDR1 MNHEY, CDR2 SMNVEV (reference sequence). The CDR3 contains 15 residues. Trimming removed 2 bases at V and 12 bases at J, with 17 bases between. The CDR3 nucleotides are TGTGCCAGCAGTTTACGGGGCCCCAACTTCAGCGTCCTGACTTTC. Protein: CASSLRGPNFSVLTF. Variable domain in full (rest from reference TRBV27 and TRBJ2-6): EAQVTQNPRYLITVTGKKLTVTCSQNMNHEYMSWYRQDPGLGLRQIYYSMNVEVTDKGDVPEGYKVSRKEKRNFPLILESPSPNQTSLYFCASSLRGPNFSVLTFGAGSRLTVL.

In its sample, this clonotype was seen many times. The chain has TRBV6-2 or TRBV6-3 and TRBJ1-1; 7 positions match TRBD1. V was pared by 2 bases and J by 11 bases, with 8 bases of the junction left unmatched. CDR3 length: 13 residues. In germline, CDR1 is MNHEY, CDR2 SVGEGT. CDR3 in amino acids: CASSYIRQGQAFF. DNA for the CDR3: TGTGCCAGCAGTTACATCCGACAGGGTCAGGCTTTCTTT.